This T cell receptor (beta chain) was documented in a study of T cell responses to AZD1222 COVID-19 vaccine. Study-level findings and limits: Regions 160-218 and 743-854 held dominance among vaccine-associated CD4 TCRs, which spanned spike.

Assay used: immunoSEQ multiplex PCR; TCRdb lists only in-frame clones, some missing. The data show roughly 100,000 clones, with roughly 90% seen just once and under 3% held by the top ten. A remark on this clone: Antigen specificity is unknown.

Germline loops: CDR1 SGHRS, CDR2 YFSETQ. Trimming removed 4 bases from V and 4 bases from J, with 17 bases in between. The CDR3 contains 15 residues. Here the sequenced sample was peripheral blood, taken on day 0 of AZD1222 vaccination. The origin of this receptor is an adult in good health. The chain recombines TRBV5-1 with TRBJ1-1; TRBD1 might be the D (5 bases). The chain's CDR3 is CASSALQGFGTEAFF. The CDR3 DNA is TGCGCCAGCAGCGCGTTGCAGGGATTCGGCACTGAAGCTTTCTTT.